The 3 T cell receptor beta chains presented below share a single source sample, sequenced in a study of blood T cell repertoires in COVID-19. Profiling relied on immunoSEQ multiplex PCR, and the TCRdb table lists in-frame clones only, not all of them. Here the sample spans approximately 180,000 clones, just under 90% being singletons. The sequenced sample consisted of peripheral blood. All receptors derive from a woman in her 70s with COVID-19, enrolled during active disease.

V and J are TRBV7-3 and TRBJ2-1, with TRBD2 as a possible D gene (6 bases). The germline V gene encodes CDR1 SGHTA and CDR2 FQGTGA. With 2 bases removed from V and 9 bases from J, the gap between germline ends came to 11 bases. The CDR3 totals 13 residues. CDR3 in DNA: TGTGCCAGCAGCTTATCGGGAGTGGGTGAGCAGTTCTTC. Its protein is CASSLSGVGEQFF.

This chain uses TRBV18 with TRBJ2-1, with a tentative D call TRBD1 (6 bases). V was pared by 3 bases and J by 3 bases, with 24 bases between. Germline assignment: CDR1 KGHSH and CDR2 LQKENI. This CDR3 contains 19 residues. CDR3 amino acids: CASSPRQLTQGTLYNEQFF. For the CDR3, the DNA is TGTGCCAGCTCACCCCGACAATTGACTCAGGGGACCCTCTACAATGAGCAGTTCTTC.

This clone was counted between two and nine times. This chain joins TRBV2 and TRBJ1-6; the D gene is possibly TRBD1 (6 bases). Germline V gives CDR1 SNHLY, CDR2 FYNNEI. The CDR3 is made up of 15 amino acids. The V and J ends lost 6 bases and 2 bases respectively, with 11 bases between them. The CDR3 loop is CASRVRGTYNSPLHF. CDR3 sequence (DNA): TGTGCCAGCAGGGTTAGGGGGACCTATAATTCACCCCTCCACTTT.